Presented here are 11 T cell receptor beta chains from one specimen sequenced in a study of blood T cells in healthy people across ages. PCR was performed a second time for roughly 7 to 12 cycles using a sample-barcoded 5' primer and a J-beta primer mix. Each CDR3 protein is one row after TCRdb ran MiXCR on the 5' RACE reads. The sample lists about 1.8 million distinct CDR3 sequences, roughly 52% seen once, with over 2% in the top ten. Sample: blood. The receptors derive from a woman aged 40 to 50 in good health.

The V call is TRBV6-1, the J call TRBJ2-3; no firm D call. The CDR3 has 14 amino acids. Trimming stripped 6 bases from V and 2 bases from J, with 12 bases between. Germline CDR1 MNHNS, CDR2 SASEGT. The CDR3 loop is CASRLTHATDTQYF. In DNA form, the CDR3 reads TGTGCCAGCAGATTGACCCATGCCACAGATACGCAGTATTTT.

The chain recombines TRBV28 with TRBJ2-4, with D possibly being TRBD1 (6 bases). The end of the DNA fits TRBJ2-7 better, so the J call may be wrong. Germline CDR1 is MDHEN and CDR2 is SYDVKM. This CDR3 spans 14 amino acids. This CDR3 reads CASRSFFGGGEQYF. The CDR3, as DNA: TGTGCCAGCAGATCCTTTTTTGGGGGCGGCGAGCAGTACTTC.

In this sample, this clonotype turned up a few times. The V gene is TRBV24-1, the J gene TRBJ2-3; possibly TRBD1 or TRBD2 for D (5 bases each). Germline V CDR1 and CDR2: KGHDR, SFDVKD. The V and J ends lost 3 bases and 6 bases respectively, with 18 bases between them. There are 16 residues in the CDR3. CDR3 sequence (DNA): TGTGCCACCAGTGATAGGGCGCAGGGACGAGCGGATACGCAGTATTTT. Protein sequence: CATSDRAQGRADTQYF.

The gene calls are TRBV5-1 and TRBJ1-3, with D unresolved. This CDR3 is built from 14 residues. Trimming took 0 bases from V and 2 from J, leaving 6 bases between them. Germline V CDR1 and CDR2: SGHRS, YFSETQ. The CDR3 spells CASSLEGTGNTIYF. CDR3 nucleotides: TGCGCCAGCAGCTTGGAAGGGACTGGAAACACCATATATTTT. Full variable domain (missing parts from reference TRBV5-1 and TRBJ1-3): KAGVTQTPRYLIKTRGQQVTLSCSPISGHRSVSWYQQTPGQGLQFLFEYFSETQRNKGNFPGRFSGRQFSNSRSEMNVSTLELGDSALYLCASSLEGTGNTIYFGEGSWLTVV.

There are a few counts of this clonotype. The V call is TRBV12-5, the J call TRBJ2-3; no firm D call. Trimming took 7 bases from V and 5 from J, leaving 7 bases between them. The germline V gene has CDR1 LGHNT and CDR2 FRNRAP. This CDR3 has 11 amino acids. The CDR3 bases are TGTGCTAGTGCTATTGAAGATACGCAGTATTTT. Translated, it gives CASAIEDTQYF.

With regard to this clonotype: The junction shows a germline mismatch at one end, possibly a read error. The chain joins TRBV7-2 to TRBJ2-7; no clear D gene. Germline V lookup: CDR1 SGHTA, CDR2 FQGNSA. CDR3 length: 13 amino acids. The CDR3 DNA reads TGTGCCAGCAGCGTAGTCCTGAGCCGCGAGCAGAACTTC. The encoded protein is CASSVVLSREQNF.

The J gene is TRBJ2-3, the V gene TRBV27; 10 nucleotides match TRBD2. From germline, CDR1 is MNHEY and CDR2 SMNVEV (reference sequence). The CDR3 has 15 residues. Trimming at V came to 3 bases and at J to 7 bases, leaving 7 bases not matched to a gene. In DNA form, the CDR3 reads TGTGCCAGCAGTTTTTTGGCTAGCGGGGGAAATACGCAGTATTTT. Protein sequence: CASSFLASGGNTQYF.

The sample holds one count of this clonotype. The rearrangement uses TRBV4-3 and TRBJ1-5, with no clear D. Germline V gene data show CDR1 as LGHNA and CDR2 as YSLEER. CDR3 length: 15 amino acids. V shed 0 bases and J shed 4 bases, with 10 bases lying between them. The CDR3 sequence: CASSQERAENQPQHF. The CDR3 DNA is TGCGCCAGCAGCCAAGAGCGGGCAGAGAATCAGCCCCAGCATTTT.

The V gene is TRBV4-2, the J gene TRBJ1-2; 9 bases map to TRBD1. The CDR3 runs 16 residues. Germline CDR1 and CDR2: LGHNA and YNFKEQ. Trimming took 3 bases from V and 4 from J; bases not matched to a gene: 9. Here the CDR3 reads CASSHGTGRESYGYTF. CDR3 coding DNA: TGTGCCAGCAGCCACGGGACAGGGAGAGAGAGCTATGGCTACACCTTC.

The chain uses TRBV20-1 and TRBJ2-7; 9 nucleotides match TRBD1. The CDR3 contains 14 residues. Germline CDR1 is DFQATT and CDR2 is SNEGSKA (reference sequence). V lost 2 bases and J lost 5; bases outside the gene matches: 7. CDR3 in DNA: TGCAGTGCTAGAACCGGGACAGGGAGAGACGAGCAGTACTTC. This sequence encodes CSARTGTGRDEQYF.

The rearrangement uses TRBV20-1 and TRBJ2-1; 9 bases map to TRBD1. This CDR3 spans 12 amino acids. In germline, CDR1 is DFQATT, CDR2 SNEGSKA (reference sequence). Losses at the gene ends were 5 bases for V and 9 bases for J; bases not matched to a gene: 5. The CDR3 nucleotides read TGCAGTGCTCCGGGACAGGGAATTGAGCAGTTCTTC. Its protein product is CSAPGQGIEQFF.